This T cell receptor (beta chain) was captured in a study of T cell responses to AZD1222 COVID-19 vaccine. Points from the study as a whole: Compared with day 0, the breadth and depth of the Spike-specific TCR repertoire rose significantly after two doses of AZD1222. There were vaccine-associated CD4 TCRs across spike, dominant at 160-218 and 743-854.

The junction had 7 bases not matched to a gene; V was cut back by 5 bases and J by 5 bases. Germline assignment: CDR1 LNHNV and CDR2 YYDKDF (reference sequence). The length of the CDR3 is 15 residues. On this clone: Its antigen remains unidentified.

Using immunoSEQ multiplex PCR, the repertoire was profiled, and TCRdb retains in-frame clones only, with some absent. The sample lists roughly 150,000 clones; approximately 89% were seen once. This receptor was obtained from an adult in good health. The sample in question was peripheral blood, obtained on day 0 of AZD1222 vaccination. The rearrangement uses TRBV15 and TRBJ2-1; 9 bases map to TRBD1. The CDR3 sequence: CATSSFRDRDNEQFF. In DNA form, the CDR3 reads TGTGCCACCAGCTCCTTCCGGGACAGGGACAATGAGCAGTTCTTC.